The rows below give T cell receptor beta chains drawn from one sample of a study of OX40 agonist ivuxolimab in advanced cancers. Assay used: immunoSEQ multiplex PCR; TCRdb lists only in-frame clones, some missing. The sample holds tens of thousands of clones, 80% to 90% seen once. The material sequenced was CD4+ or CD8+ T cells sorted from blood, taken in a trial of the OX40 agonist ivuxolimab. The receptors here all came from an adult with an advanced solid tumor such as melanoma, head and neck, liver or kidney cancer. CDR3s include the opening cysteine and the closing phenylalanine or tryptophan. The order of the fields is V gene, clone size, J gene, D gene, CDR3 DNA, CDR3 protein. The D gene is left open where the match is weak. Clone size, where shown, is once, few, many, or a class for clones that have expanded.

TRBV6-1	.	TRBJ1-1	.	TGTGCCAGCCGACGGACAGTAACGGAAGCTTTCTTT	CASRRTVTEAFF
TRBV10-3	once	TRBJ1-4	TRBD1	TGTGCCATCAGCCGACAGGGATCGAATGAAAAACTGTTTTTT	CAISRQGSNEKLFF
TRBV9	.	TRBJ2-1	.	TGTGCCAGCAGCGTAGGAGGGTTTAGCTCCTACAATGAGCAGTTCTTC	CASSVGGFSSYNEQFF
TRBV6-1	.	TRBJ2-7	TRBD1	TGTGCCAGCAGTGCCAAACCGGGACAGGGCTCCTACGAGCAGTACTTC	CASSAKPGQGSYEQYF
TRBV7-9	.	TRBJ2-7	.	TGTGCCAGCAGTTCTTATAAGGGTGGCAGGCTGCCCTACGAGCAGTACTTC	CASSSYKGGRLPYEQYF
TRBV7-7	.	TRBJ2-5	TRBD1	TGTGCTAGCAGCTTGGGACAGGGCGAGGAGACCCAGTACTTC	CASSLGQGEETQYF
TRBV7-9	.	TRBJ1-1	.	TGTGCCAGCACCGTAGCAGACACTGAAGCTTTCTTT	CASTVADTEAFF
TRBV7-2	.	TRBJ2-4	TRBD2	TGTGCCAGCAGTCCCTCTAGCGGGAGGGAGGTTAGAAACATTCAGTACTTC	CASSPSSGREVRNIQYF
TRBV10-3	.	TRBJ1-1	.	TGTGCCACCGCAGAAAGGACGCCGAACACTGAAGCTTTCTTT	CATAERTPNTEAFF
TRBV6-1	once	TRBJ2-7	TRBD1	TGTGCCAGCAGTGACAGGGGGCGGTACGAGCAGTACTTC	CASSDRGRYEQYF
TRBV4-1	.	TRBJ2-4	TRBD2	TGCGCCAGCAGCCAGGGCCCTGGAGCGGGGGTGGCCAAAAACATTCAGTACTTC	CASSQGPGAGVAKNIQYF
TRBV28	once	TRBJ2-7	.	TGTGCCAGCGGGTTAGAAGGTCCCTACGAGCAGTACTTC	CASGLEGPYEQYF
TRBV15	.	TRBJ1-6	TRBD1	TGTGCCACCAGCCCTCGGACAGGGGGCTCACCCCTCCACTTT	CATSPRTGGSPLHF
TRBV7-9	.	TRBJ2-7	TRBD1	TGTGCCAGCAGCGCCCGACAGGGACACTACGAGCAGTACTTC	CASSARQGHYEQYF
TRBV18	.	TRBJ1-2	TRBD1	TGTGCCAGCTCACCCGGACAGGGGGCGAGCTACACCTTC	CASSPGQGASYTF
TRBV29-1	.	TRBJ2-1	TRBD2	TGCAGCGGAGGGCTAGCGGGACTCTCCTACAATGAGCAGTTCTTC	CSGGLAGLSYNEQFF
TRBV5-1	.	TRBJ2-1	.	TGCGCCAGCAGCTTGAACAGGTTCGGTGAGCAGTTCTTC	CASSLNRFGEQFF
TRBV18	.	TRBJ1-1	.	TGTGCCAGCTCACCGATCAGGGGTGAGGGCACTGAAGCTTTCTTT	CASSPIRGEGTEAFF
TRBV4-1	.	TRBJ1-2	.	TGCGCCAGCAGCCAAGCTGGGTATGGCTACACCTTC	CASSQAGYGYTF
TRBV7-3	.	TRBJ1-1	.	TGTGCCAGCAGCTTAGGTCCAGCTCTGAACACTGAAGCTTTCTTT	CASSLGPALNTEAFF
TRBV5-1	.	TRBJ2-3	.	TGCGCCAGCAGCTCTGCAGATACGCAGTATTTT	CASSSADTQYF
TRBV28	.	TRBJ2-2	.	TGTGCCGGACGTAGGAGGGGATCGAACACCGGGGAGCTGTTTTTT	CAGRRRGSNTGELFF
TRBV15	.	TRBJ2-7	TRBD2	TGTGCCACCAGCCAGTTAGCTAGCGGGCGATACGAGCAGTACTTC	CATSQLASGRYEQYF
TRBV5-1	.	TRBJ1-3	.	TGCGCCAGCAGTCAGGGGTCCACTGGAAACACCATATATTTT	CASSQGSTGNTIYF
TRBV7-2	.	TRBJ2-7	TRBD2	TGTGCCAGCAGCCCAAGAGCCTCTAGCGGGAGGCGGTACGAGCAGTACTTC	CASSPRASSGRRYEQYF